This T cell receptor beta chain was retrieved from a study of shared clonotypes between healthy human individuals (dated by TCRdb to the early 2020s). About the study as a whole: Two women and three men aged 18 to 49 years were included in the cohort. To estimate repertoire size and how much clonotypes are shared between individuals, the study performed deep sequencing of blood TCR repertoires from a handful of healthy adults. Leukapheresis yielded between about 0.85 and 10 billion PBMCs per donor. Libraries were prepared and TCR repertoires were sequenced by different laboratories using diverse techniques, in order to increase sequencing depth and limit assay-specific biases. The study at large found these results: Because the study included only a small number of donors, the genetic and exposure-history diversity represented was limited. Pairwise subsampling indicated that sequencing depth was expected to affect the degree of clonotype sharing among donors. Only blood was sampled, and tissue TCR repertoires likely differ from those in blood.

Using the deep immunoSEQ assay, multiplex PCR amplified TCR CDR3 regions from genomic DNA. For each cell subset, the extracted genomic DNA was distributed evenly across all wells of several immunoSEQ 96-well plates, and each plate served as one replicate. Each replicate PCR for unsorted PBMC received about 310 ng genomic DNA, equal to approximately 29,000 T cell genomes. Ten immunoSEQ deep assay plates were used to sequence the unsorted PBMC genomic DNA. Purified libraries were quantified with a Qubit 3.0 fluorometer, sized on a Bioanalyzer 2100, and re-quantified with the KAPA Library Quantification kit. Every immunoSEQ 96-well plate was sequenced on a separate single-read 150-cycle Illumina NextSeq 550 flow cell. Under the source paper's analysis protocol: Because the immunoSEQ output included only junctional sequences and no quality scores, the filtering could not be the same as the filtering used for full-length reads. Sequences were annotated with PyIR, a Python wrapper for IgBLAST v1.9, using IMGT germline references to assign V/J genes and CDR3. Reads with weak V/J assignments (E-value above 1e-6), missing CDR3, stop codons, out-of-frame junctions, or ambiguous translated residues were removed. V3J clonotypes were defined as sequences sharing an identical inferred V gene, J gene, and CDR3 amino acid sequence. The percentage overlap between two repertoires was calculated by dividing the number of shared unique clonotypes by the size of the smaller repertoire. Repertoire richness was assessed with RTK rarefaction, the Chao1 estimator, and Recon v2.1 estimates of unobserved clonotypes. TCRdb stores this immuneACCESS table with in-frame sequences only. Part of the clones is absent; in the studies checked, under half of the shortfall reflects unresolved V genes, and no reason is known for the rest. For V, J and clone size, that table is used; D and trimming come from the DNA. Counted in this sample were 400,000 to 550,000 clones; 70% to 80% of them appeared once. In total, the top ten clones hold roughly 12% of the sample.

The CDR1 and CDR2 encoded by the germline V gene are SGDLS and YYNGEE. The V and J ends are trimmed by 4 bases and 3 bases, leaving 10 bases between them. The CDR3 runs 13 residues from the cysteine to the phenylalanine. Only the CDR3 part of the read is kept: 39 bases, read in frame from the first base. On this clone itself: The clone's antigen remains unknown. No per-base quality is available; no much larger clone lies one base away.

The donors were healthy, HIV-negative adults with no recently reported acute infections or vaccinations. Every donor was a Caucasian adult living in Nashville, Tennessee, USA. For unsorted samples, about 90 million PBMCs were counted and genomic DNA was extracted with the QIAamp DNA Blood Mini kit. Blood was collected by leukapheresis, and PBMCs were isolated by Ficoll-Histopaque density gradient centrifugation and then cryopreserved in liquid nitrogen vapor phase. The sequence derives from a woman in her thirties or forties in good health. Some clones in this sample may be carry-over from other donors' samples. The V gene is TRBV9 and the J gene is TRBJ1-1; TRBD1 might be the D gene, on 6 matching bases. The sequenced sample was PBMCs. In nucleotides, the sequence is TGTGCCAGCAGCCTATGGACAGACACTGAAGCTTTCTTT. Translated, it gives CASSLWTDTEAFF. Extended through the reference TRBV9 and TRBJ1-1 proteins, this CDR3 yields the full variable domain: DSGVTQTPKHLITATGQRVTLRCSPRSGDLSVYWYQQSLDQGLQFLIQYYNGEERAKGNILERFSAQQFPDLHSELNLSSLELGDSALYFCASSLWTDTEAFFGQGTRLTVV.